This T cell receptor beta chain was retrieved from a study of T cell responses to AZD1222 COVID-19 vaccine. Only in-frame clones appear in the TCRdb table, and some are missing; sequencing was by immunoSEQ multiplex PCR. Seen here are some 120,000 clones, approximately 83% observed once, and the top ten hold around 9.9%. This CDR3 contains 14 residues. V was cut by 4 bases and J by 1 base, with 10 bases left in between. Germline V CDR1 and CDR2: SNHLY, FYNNEI. This chain uses TRBV2 with TRBJ2-5; D possibly matches TRBD1 or TRBD2 (5 bases each). The origin of this receptor is an adult in good health. The material sequenced was peripheral blood, taken on day 0 of AZD1222 vaccination. CDR3 loop: CASSGGVVQETQYF. In DNA form, the CDR3 reads TGTGCCAGCAGTGGAGGGGTAGTCCAAGAGACCCAGTACTTC.